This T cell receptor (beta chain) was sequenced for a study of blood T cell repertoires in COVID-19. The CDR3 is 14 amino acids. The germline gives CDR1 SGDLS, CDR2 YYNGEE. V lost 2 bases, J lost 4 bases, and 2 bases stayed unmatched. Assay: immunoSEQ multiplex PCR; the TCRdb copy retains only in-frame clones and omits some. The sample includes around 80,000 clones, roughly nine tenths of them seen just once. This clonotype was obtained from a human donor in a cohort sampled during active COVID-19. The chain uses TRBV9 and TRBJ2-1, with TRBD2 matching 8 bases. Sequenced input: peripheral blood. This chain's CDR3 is CASSVTSGYNEQFF. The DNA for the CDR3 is TGTGCCAGCAGCGTCACTAGCGGATACAATGAGCAGTTCTTC.